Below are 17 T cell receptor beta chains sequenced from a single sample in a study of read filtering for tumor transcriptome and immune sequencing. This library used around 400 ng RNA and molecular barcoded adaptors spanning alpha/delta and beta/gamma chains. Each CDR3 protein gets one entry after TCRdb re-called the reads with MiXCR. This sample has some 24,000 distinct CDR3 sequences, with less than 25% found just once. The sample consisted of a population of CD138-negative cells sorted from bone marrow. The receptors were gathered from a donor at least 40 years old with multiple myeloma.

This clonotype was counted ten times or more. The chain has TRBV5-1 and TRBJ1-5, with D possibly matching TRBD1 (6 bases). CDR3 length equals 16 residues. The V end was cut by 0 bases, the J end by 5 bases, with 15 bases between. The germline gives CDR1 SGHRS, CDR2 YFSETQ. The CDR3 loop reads CASSLGPGANYQPQHF. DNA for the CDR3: TGCGCCAGCAGCTTGGGCCCGGGGGCCAACTATCAGCCCCAGCATTTT.

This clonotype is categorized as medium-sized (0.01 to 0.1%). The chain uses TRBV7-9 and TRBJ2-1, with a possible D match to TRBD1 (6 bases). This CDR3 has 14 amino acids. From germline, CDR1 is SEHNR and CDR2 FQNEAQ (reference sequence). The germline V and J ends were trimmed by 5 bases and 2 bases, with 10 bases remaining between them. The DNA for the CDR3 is TGTGCCAGCAGCCCGGGACACCCCTACAATGAGCAGTTCTTC. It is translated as CASSPGHPYNEQFF.

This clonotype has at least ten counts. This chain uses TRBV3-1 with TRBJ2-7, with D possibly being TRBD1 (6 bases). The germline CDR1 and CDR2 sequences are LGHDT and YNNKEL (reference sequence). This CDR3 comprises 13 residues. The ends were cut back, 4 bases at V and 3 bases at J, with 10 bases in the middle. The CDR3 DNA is TGTGCCAGCAGCCGGGGGCCGGGCTACGAGCAGTACTTC. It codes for CASSRGPGYEQYF.

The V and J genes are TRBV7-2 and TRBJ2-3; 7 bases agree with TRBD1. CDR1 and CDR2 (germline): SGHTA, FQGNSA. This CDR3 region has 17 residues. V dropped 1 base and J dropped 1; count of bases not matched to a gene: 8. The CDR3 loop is CASSLERGQWGTDTQYF. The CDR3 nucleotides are TGTGCCAGCAGCTTAGAAAGGGGACAGTGGGGCACAGATACGCAGTATTTT.

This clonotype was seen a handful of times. This CDR3 reads CASSYSPFGGAGADTQYF. CDR3 DNA sequence: TGTGCCAGCAGTTACTCCCCTTTCGGGGGGGCCGGTGCAGATACGCAGTATTTT. This chain connects TRBV6-5 to TRBJ2-3; TRBD2 matches 8 bases. CDR3 size: 18 residues. With V trimmed by 0 bases and J by 4 bases, 12 bases remained unmatched. Germline loops: CDR1 MNHEY, CDR2 SVGAGI.

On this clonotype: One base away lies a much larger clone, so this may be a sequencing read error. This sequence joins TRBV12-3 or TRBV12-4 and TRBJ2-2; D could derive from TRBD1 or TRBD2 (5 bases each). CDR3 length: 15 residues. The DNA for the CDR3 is TGTGCCCGCAGTTCAGGGAGCACGAACACCGGGGAGCTGTTTTTT. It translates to CARSSGSTNTGELFF.

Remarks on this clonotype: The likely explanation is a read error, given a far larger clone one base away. CDR3 nucleotide sequence: TGTGCCAGCAGCTCCTCAGGGCAGGGATTCTCCTACAATGAGCAGTTCTTC. Translated, it gives CASSSSGQGFSYNEQFF. The genes are TRBV7-3 and TRBJ2-1; tentative D call: TRBD1 (5 bases). Germline CDR1 and CDR2: SGHTA and FQGTGA. The length of the CDR3 is 17 residues. V was pared by 4 bases and J by 0 bases, with 16 bases between.

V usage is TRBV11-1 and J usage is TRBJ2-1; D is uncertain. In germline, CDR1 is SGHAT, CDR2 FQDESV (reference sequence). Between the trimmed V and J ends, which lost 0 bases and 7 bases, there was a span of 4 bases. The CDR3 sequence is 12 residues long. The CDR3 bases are TGTGCCAGCAGCTTAGCGCGGAATGAGCAGTTCTTC. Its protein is CASSLARNEQFF.

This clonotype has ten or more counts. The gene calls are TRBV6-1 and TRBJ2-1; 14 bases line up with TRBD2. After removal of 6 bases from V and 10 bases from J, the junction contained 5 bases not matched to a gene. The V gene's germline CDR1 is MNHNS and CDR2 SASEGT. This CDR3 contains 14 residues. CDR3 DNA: TGTGCCAGCAGATGGACTAGCGGGGGGTACGAGCAGTTCTTC. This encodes CASRWTSGGYEQFF.

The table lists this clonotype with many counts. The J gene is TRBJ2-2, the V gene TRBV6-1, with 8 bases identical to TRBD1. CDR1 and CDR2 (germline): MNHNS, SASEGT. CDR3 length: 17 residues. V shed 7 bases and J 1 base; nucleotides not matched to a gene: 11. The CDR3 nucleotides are TGTGCCAGCACACGCAGGGGGCAACTCGGGAACACCGGGGAGCTGTTTTTT. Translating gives CASTRRGQLGNTGELFF.

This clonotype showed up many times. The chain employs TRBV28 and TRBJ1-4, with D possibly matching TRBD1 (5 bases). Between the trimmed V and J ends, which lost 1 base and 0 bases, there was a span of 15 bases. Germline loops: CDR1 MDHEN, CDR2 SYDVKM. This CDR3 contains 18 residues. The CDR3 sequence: CASSLFPPTATTNEKLFF. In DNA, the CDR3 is TGTGCCAGCAGTTTATTCCCCCCGACAGCAACAACTAATGAAAAACTGTTTTTT.

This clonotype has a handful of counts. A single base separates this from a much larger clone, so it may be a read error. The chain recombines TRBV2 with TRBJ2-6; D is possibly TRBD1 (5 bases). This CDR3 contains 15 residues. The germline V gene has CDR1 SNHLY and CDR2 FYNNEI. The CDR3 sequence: CAISEETAGANVLTF. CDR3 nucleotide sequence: TGTGCCATCAGTGAAGAGACAGCGGGGGCCAACGTCCTGACTTTC.

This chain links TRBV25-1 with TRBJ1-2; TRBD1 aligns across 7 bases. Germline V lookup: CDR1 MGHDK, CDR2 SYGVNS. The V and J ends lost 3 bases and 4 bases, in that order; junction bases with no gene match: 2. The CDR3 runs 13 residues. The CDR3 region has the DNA TGTGCCAGCAGTGAGACAGGGAGCTATGGCTACACCTTC. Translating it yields CASSETGSYGYTF.

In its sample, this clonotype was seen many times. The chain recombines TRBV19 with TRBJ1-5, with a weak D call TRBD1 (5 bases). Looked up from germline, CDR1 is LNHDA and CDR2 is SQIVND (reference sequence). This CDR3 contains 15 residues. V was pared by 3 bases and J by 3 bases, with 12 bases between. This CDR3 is CASSILRGANQPQHF. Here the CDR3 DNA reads TGTGCCAGTAGTATTCTTAGGGGTGCCAATCAGCCCCAGCATTTT.

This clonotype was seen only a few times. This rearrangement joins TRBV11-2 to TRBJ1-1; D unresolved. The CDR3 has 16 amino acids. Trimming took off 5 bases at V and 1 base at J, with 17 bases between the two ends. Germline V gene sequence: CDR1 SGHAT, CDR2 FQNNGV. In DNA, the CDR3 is TGTGCCAGCAGCCCCCCCCTCGCGCTTAAGAACACTGAAGCTTTCTTT. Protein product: CASSPPLALKNTEAFF.

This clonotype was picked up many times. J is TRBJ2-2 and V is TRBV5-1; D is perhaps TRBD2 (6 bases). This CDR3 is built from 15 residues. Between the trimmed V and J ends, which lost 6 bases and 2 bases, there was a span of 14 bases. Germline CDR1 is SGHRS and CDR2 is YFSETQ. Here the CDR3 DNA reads TGCGCCAGCAAGGTCCGGGGGTTAAACACCGGGGAGCTGTTTTTT. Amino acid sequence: CASKVRGLNTGELFF.

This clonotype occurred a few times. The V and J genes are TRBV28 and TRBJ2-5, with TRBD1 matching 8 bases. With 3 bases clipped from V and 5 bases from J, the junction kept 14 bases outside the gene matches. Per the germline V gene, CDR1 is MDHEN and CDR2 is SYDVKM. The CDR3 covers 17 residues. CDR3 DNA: TGTGCCAGCAGTTTTTTTACTCCCGGGACAGGTTTCGAGACCCAGTACTTC. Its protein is CASSFFTPGTGFETQYF.